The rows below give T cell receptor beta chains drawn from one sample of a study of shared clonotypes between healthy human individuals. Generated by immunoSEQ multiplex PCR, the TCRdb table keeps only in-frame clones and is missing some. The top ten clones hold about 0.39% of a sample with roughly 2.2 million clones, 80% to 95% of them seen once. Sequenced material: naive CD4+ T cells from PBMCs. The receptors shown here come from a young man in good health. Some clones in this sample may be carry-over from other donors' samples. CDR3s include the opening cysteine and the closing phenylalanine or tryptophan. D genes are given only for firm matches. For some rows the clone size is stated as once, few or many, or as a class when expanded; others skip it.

CDR3 protein: CSARPYNEQFF
CDR3 DNA: TGCAGTGCTCGGCCTTACAATGAGCAGTTCTTC
D gene: .
V gene: TRBV20-1
CDR3 length: 11
J gene: TRBJ2-1
clone size: once

CDR3 protein: CATAQELTDTQYF
CDR3 DNA: TGTGCCACCGCCCAGGAACTTACAGATACGCAGTATTTT
D gene: .
V gene: TRBV15
CDR3 length: 13
J gene: TRBJ2-3
clone size: .

CDR3 protein: CASSLRRGGVGGYTF
CDR3 DNA: TGTGCCAGCAGTCTACGCAGGGGAGGTGTGGGTGGCTACACCTTC
D gene: .
V gene: TRBV28
CDR3 length: 15
J gene: TRBJ1-2
clone size: once

CDR3 protein: CASSTSTAYNEQFF
CDR3 DNA: TGTGCCAGCAGTACTAGTACCGCCTACAATGAGCAGTTCTTC
D gene: .
V gene: TRBV6-5
CDR3 length: 14
J gene: TRBJ2-1
clone size: .

CDR3 protein: CASSKKVDSPDTEAFF
CDR3 DNA: TGTGCCAGCAGCAAAAAGGTCGACTCACCGGACACTGAAGCTTTCTTT
D gene: .
V gene: TRBV21-1
CDR3 length: 16
J gene: TRBJ1-1
clone size: .

CDR3 protein: CASSEAKGHGSPLHF
CDR3 DNA: TGTGCCAGCAGTGAAGCCAAAGGGCATGGTTCACCCCTCCACTTT
D gene: .
V gene: TRBV6-1
CDR3 length: 15
J gene: TRBJ1-6
clone size: .

CDR3 protein: CASSPRVPKTQYF
CDR3 DNA: TGTGCCAGCAGCCCACGGGTCCCCAAGACCCAGTACTTC
D gene: .
V gene: TRBV6-5
CDR3 length: 13
J gene: TRBJ2-5
clone size: .

CDR3 protein: CASSLGGSTDTQYF
CDR3 DNA: TGTGCCAGCAGCTTAGGGGGCTCCACAGATACGCAGTATTTT
D gene: .
V gene: TRBV11-3
CDR3 length: 14
J gene: TRBJ2-3
clone size: few

CDR3 protein: CASMATARFMNNEQFF
CDR3 DNA: TGTGCCAGTATGGCGACGGCACGGTTCATGAACAATGAGCAGTTCTTC
D gene: .
V gene: TRBV19
CDR3 length: 16
J gene: TRBJ2-1
clone size: .

CDR3 protein: CASSGEVGETQYF
CDR3 DNA: TGTGCCAGCAGCGGGGAGGTGGGAGAGACCCAGTACTTC
D gene: .
V gene: TRBV2
CDR3 length: 13
J gene: TRBJ2-5
clone size: .

CDR3 protein: CASSFYNEQFF
CDR3 DNA: TGTGCCAGTAGTTTTTACAATGAGCAGTTCTTC
D gene: .
V gene: TRBV19
CDR3 length: 11
J gene: TRBJ2-1
clone size: .

CDR3 protein: CASSYRQGAYEQYF
CDR3 DNA: TGTGCCAGCAGTTACCGACAGGGGGCCTACGAGCAGTACTTC
D gene: TRBD1
V gene: TRBV6-5
CDR3 length: 14
J gene: TRBJ2-7
clone size: .

CDR3 protein: CASSALGQARLADTQYF
CDR3 DNA: TGTGCCAGCAGCGCCTTGGGACAGGCACGGCTGGCAGATACGCAGTATTTT
D gene: TRBD1
V gene: TRBV9
CDR3 length: 17
J gene: TRBJ2-3
clone size: once

CDR3 protein: CATSPRQGMDQPQHF
CDR3 DNA: TGTGCCACCAGCCCAAGACAGGGAATGGACCAGCCCCAGCATTTT
D gene: TRBD1
V gene: TRBV15
CDR3 length: 15
J gene: TRBJ1-5
clone size: .

CDR3 protein: CASSRAYPYEQYF
CDR3 DNA: TGTGCCAGTAGTCGTGCCTACCCCTACGAGCAGTACTTC
D gene: .
V gene: TRBV19
CDR3 length: 13
J gene: TRBJ2-7
clone size: .

CDR3 protein: CASSMNLGANVLTF
CDR3 DNA: TGTGCCAGCAGCATGAACCTGGGGGCCAACGTCCTGACTTTC
D gene: .
V gene: TRBV2
CDR3 length: 14
J gene: TRBJ2-6
clone size: .

CDR3 protein: CASSLQGETQYF
CDR3 DNA: TGCGCCAGCAGCTTGCAAGGGGAGACCCAGTACTTC
D gene: .
V gene: TRBV5-1
CDR3 length: 12
J gene: TRBJ2-5
clone size: .

CDR3 protein: CASSPTDEQFF
CDR3 DNA: TGCGCCAGCAGCCCGACAGATGAGCAGTTCTTC
D gene: .
V gene: TRBV5-1
CDR3 length: 11
J gene: TRBJ2-1
clone size: .

CDR3 protein: CASSDWREGSEQFF
CDR3 DNA: TGTGCCAGCAGTGATTGGCGGGAGGGGAGTGAGCAGTTCTTC
D gene: TRBD2
V gene: TRBV5-4
CDR3 length: 14
J gene: TRBJ2-1
clone size: .

CDR3 protein: CASSLAVGSGRVTYNEQFF
CDR3 DNA: TGTGCCAGCAGCTTAGCGGTTGGTAGCGGGAGGGTCACGTACAATGAGCAGTTCTTC
D gene: TRBD2
V gene: TRBV7-9
CDR3 length: 19
J gene: TRBJ2-1
clone size: .

CDR3 protein: CAGGTGGSNQPQHF
CDR3 DNA: TGTGCCGGCGGAACAGGGGGCAGCAATCAGCCCCAGCATTTT
D gene: TRBD1
V gene: TRBV28
CDR3 length: 14
J gene: TRBJ1-5
clone size: once

CDR3 protein: CASSYAPPGTGVEAFF
CDR3 DNA: TGTGCCAGCAGTTACGCCCCCCCCGGGACAGGGGTTGAAGCTTTCTTT
D gene: TRBD1
V gene: TRBV6-5
CDR3 length: 16
J gene: TRBJ1-1
clone size: .

CDR3 protein: CASSSRQGARNQPQHF
CDR3 DNA: TGTGCCAGCAGCTCGCGACAGGGGGCGCGCAATCAGCCCCAGCATTTT
D gene: TRBD1
V gene: TRBV5-6
CDR3 length: 16
J gene: TRBJ1-5
clone size: few

CDR3 protein: CSVEDGADTQYF
CDR3 DNA: TGCAGCGTTGAAGATGGGGCAGATACGCAGTATTTT
D gene: .
V gene: TRBV29-1
CDR3 length: 12
J gene: TRBJ2-3
clone size: few

CDR3 protein: CASSGGQGQTEAFF
CDR3 DNA: TGCGCCAGCAGCGGGGGACAGGGCCAAACTGAAGCTTTCTTT
D gene: TRBD1
V gene: TRBV5-1
CDR3 length: 14
J gene: TRBJ1-1
clone size: .

CDR3 protein: CASSRAYEQYF
CDR3 DNA: TGTGCCAGCTCCCGAGCCTACGAGCAGTACTTC
D gene: .
V gene: TRBV18
CDR3 length: 11
J gene: TRBJ2-7
clone size: .

CDR3 protein: CASSLSQYNEQFF
CDR3 DNA: TGCGCCAGCAGCTTGTCTCAATACAATGAGCAGTTCTTC
D gene: .
V gene: TRBV5-1
CDR3 length: 13
J gene: TRBJ2-1
clone size: .

CDR3 protein: CASSSPPGQGGYSNQPQHF
CDR3 DNA: TGTGCCAGCAGTTCACCCCCGGGACAGGGGGGATATAGCAATCAGCCCCAGCATTTT
D gene: TRBD1
V gene: TRBV28
CDR3 length: 19
J gene: TRBJ1-5
clone size: .

CDR3 protein: CASSQDLWGSGANVLTF
CDR3 DNA: TGCGCCAGCAGCCAAGATCTTTGGGGCTCTGGGGCCAACGTCCTGACTTTC
D gene: .
V gene: TRBV4-1
CDR3 length: 17
J gene: TRBJ2-6
clone size: once

CDR3 protein: CASSMFPGNTEAFF
CDR3 DNA: TGTGCCAGTAGTATGTTTCCAGGGAACACTGAAGCTTTCTTT
D gene: .
V gene: TRBV19
CDR3 length: 14
J gene: TRBJ1-1
clone size: .

CDR3 protein: CASSRQGSNEKLFF
CDR3 DNA: TGTGCCAGCAGCCGACAGGGATCTAATGAAAAACTGTTTTTT
D gene: TRBD1
V gene: TRBV2
CDR3 length: 14
J gene: TRBJ1-4
clone size: .

CDR3 protein: CASSRDPNTEAFF
CDR3 DNA: TGTGCCAGCAGTCGGGACCCGAACACTGAAGCTTTCTTT
D gene: .
V gene: TRBV25-1
CDR3 length: 13
J gene: TRBJ1-1
clone size: once

CDR3 protein: CASSPPGQGSEKLFF
CDR3 DNA: TGTGCCAGCTCACCACCGGGACAGGGGAGCGAAAAACTGTTTTTT
D gene: TRBD1
V gene: TRBV18
CDR3 length: 15
J gene: TRBJ1-4
clone size: few

CDR3 protein: CASSPSPRGGGTDTQYF
CDR3 DNA: TGCGCCAGCAGCCCGTCTCCAAGAGGGGGGGGCACAGATACGCAGTATTTT
D gene: .
V gene: TRBV4-3
CDR3 length: 17
J gene: TRBJ2-3
clone size: .

CDR3 protein: CASTLGHRNQPQHF
CDR3 DNA: TGTGCCAGTACCCTGGGACACCGCAATCAGCCCCAGCATTTT
D gene: .
V gene: TRBV19
CDR3 length: 14
J gene: TRBJ1-5
clone size: .

CDR3 protein: CASSPIAGGPANEQFF
CDR3 DNA: TGTGCCAGCAGCCCCATAGCGGGAGGGCCAGCGAATGAGCAGTTCTTC
D gene: TRBD2
V gene: TRBV7-3
CDR3 length: 16
J gene: TRBJ2-1
clone size: .

CDR3 protein: CASSLRLAGASEQFF
CDR3 DNA: TGTGCCAGCAGCTTACGACTAGCGGGAGCGAGTGAGCAGTTCTTC
D gene: TRBD2
V gene: TRBV7-3
CDR3 length: 15
J gene: TRBJ2-1
clone size: .

CDR3 protein: CASSPAGDGYTF
CDR3 DNA: TGCGCCAGCAGTCCTGCGGGGGATGGCTACACCTTC
D gene: .
V gene: TRBV5-1
CDR3 length: 12
J gene: TRBJ1-2
clone size: .

CDR3 protein: CASRDTPSTNEKLFF
CDR3 DNA: TGTGCCAGTAGAGACACGCCGTCGACTAATGAAAAACTGTTTTTT
D gene: .
V gene: TRBV19
CDR3 length: 15
J gene: TRBJ1-4
clone size: .

CDR3 protein: CASSGETQGKNIQYF
CDR3 DNA: TGTGCCAGCAGCGGGGAAACCCAGGGCAAAAACATTCAGTACTTC
D gene: .
V gene: TRBV6-1
CDR3 length: 15
J gene: TRBJ2-4
clone size: .

CDR3 protein: CASSDIKGQGFTDTQYF
CDR3 DNA: TGTGCCAGCAGTGACATCAAGGGACAGGGCTTCACAGATACGCAGTATTTT
D gene: TRBD1
V gene: TRBV6-4
CDR3 length: 17
J gene: TRBJ2-3
clone size: .

CDR3 protein: CASSAGGDSYEQYF
CDR3 DNA: TGTGCCAGCTCCGCCGGGGGGGACAGCTACGAGCAGTACTTC
D gene: .
V gene: TRBV11-3
CDR3 length: 14
J gene: TRBJ2-7
clone size: .

CDR3 protein: CASSPRTSGTDNEQFF
CDR3 DNA: TGTGCCAGCTCACCACGGACTAGCGGCACAGACAATGAGCAGTTCTTC
D gene: TRBD2
V gene: TRBV18
CDR3 length: 16
J gene: TRBJ2-1
clone size: .

CDR3 protein: CASSLGGANYGYTF
CDR3 DNA: TGTGCCAGCAGTTTAGGAGGGGCGAACTATGGCTACACCTTC
D gene: .
V gene: TRBV28
CDR3 length: 14
J gene: TRBJ1-2
clone size: .

CDR3 protein: CASSGEGLGYTF
CDR3 DNA: TGTGCCAGCAGTGGAGAAGGTTTAGGCTACACCTTC
D gene: .
V gene: TRBV2
CDR3 length: 12
J gene: TRBJ1-2
clone size: few

CDR3 protein: CASSLNMWSRQEIYEQYF
CDR3 DNA: TGTGCCAGCAGTTTAAATATGTGGTCTCGGCAGGAGATCTACGAGCAGTACTTC
D gene: .
V gene: TRBV27
CDR3 length: 18
J gene: TRBJ2-7
clone size: .

CDR3 protein: CASSPQRGTYEQYF
CDR3 DNA: TGTGCCAGCAGCCCACAGAGGGGGACCTACGAGCAGTACTTC
D gene: .
V gene: TRBV11-2
CDR3 length: 14
J gene: TRBJ2-7
clone size: .

CDR3 protein: CASSRDPGNTIYF
CDR3 DNA: TGTGCCAGCAGCCGTGACCCCGGAAACACCATATATTTT
D gene: .
V gene: TRBV7-2
CDR3 length: 13
J gene: TRBJ1-3
clone size: once

CDR3 protein: CATGTGISYGYTF
CDR3 DNA: TGTGCCACCGGGACAGGGATCTCCTATGGCTACACCTTC
D gene: TRBD1
V gene: TRBV28
CDR3 length: 13
J gene: TRBJ1-2
clone size: .

CDR3 protein: CASSSGLPLIYEQYF
CDR3 DNA: TGTGCCAGCAGTTCGGGGCTCCCTCTTATTTACGAGCAGTACTTC
D gene: .
V gene: TRBV25-1
CDR3 length: 15
J gene: TRBJ2-7
clone size: .

CDR3 protein: CASRQTGDTEAFF
CDR3 DNA: TGTGCCAGCAGGCAAACGGGGGACACTGAAGCTTTCTTT
D gene: .
V gene: TRBV28
CDR3 length: 13
J gene: TRBJ1-1
clone size: .

CDR3 protein: CASSLAGSSLNEQFF
CDR3 DNA: TGCGCCAGCAGCTTGGCCGGCAGTAGCCTCAATGAGCAGTTCTTC
D gene: .
V gene: TRBV5-1
CDR3 length: 15
J gene: TRBJ2-1
clone size: .

CDR3 protein: CASSSSRGLARTDTQYF
CDR3 DNA: TGTGCCAGCTCATCGAGCAGGGGACTAGCGAGAACAGATACGCAGTATTTT
D gene: TRBD2
V gene: TRBV18
CDR3 length: 17
J gene: TRBJ2-3
clone size: .

CDR3 protein: CASSSVTPNSNQPQHF
CDR3 DNA: TGTGCCAGCAGTTCCGTGACACCCAATAGCAATCAGCCCCAGCATTTT
D gene: .
V gene: TRBV27
CDR3 length: 16
J gene: TRBJ1-5
clone size: .